The 5 T cell receptor beta chains reported below all come from one sample, sequenced in a study of CD8 T cells in ankylosing spondylitis. TCRdb re-analysed the 5' RACE reads in MiXCR, keeping a single row per CDR3 protein. This table has approximately 25,000 distinct CDR3 sequences, around a sixth appearing once. Sample: blood. The source is a male donor with ankylosing spondylitis or in good health (not recorded which).

The table lists this clonotype with many counts. V is TRBV7-6 and J is TRBJ2-2, with D possibly TRBD2 on 6 matching bases. CDR1 and CDR2 from the germline V gene are SGHVS and FNYEAQ. V was trimmed by 1 base and J by 3 bases, leaving 12 bases between them. The CDR3 is 16 amino acids. The CDR3 sequence: CASSLVTGADTGELFF. CDR3 DNA sequence: TGTGCCAGCAGCTTAGTCACGGGAGCGGACACCGGGGAGCTGTTTTTT.

This clonotype was picked up a small number of times. V gene TRBV6-2 or TRBV6-3 combines with J gene TRBJ2-3; 11 bases align to TRBD2. With V trimmed by 6 bases and J by 3 bases, 8 bases remained unmatched. In germline, CDR1 is MNHEY, CDR2 SVGEGT. This CDR3 comprises 16 residues. Written as DNA, the CDR3 is TGTGCCAGCAGACCCACTAGCGGGAGAGGGACAGATACGCAGTATTTT. Its protein is CASRPTSGRGTDTQYF.

This clonotype has ten or more counts. The V and J genes are TRBV29-1 and TRBJ2-5; D not certain. Germline V gene lookup returns CDR1 SQVTM and CDR2 ANQGSEA. V was cut by 7 bases and J by 2 bases, with 11 bases left in between. CDR3 size: 12 residues. The CDR3 DNA sequence: TGCAGCGCTAGACAAGTTCAAGAGACCCAGTACTTC. Amino acids: CSARQVQETQYF.

This clonotype has a handful of counts. The rearrangement links TRBV28 to TRBJ1-4; D is undetermined. Trimming stripped 5 bases from V and 3 bases from J, with 19 bases between. Germline V gives CDR1 MDHEN, CDR2 SYDVKM. The CDR3 is 17 amino acids. CDR3 protein: CASSTQREMAANEKLFF. The DNA of the CDR3 is TGTGCCAGCAGTACTCAAAGGGAAATGGCGGCTAATGAAAAACTGTTTTTT. Together with reference TRBV28 and TRBJ1-4, the CDR3 gives the full variable domain: DVKVTQSSRYLVKRTGEKVFLECVQDMDHENMFWYRQDPGLGLRLIYFSYDVKMKEKGDIPEGYSVSREKKERFSLILESASTNQTSMYLCASSTQREMAANEKLFFGSGTQLSVL.

In its sample, this clonotype was seen many times. V usage is TRBV18 and J usage is TRBJ2-2, with D possibly TRBD1 on 5 matching bases. Germline values: CDR1 KGHSH, CDR2 LQKENI. Trimming cost V 3 bases and J 5 bases, with 13 bases left between them. The CDR3 is 15 residues long. CDR3 DNA: TGTGCCAGCTCACCGGGCCAGGGTACGACCGGGGAGCTGTTTTTT. Encoded protein: CASSPGQGTTGELFF.